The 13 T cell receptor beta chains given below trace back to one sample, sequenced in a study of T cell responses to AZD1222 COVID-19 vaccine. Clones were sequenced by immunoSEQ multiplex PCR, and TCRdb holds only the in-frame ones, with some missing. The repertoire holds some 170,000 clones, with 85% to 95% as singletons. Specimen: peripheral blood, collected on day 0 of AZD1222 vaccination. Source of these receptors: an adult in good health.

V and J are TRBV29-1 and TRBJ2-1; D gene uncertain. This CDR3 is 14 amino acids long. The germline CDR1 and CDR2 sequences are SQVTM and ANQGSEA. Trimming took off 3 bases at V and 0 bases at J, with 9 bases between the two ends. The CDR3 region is CSVDDPSSYNEQFF. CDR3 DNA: TGCAGCGTTGACGACCCGAGCTCCTACAATGAGCAGTTCTTC.

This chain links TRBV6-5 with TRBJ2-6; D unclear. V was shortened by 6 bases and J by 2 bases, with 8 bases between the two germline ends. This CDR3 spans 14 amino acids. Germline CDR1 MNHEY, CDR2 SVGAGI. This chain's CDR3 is CASRQNPGANVLTF. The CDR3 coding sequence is TGTGCCAGCAGACAAAACCCTGGGGCCAACGTCCTGACTTTC.

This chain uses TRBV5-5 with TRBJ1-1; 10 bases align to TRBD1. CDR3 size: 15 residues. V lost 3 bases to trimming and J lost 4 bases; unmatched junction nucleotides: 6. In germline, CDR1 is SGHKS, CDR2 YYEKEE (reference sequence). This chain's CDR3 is CASSSTGGWFTEAFF. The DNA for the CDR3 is TGTGCCAGCAGCTCGACAGGGGGCTGGTTCACTGAAGCTTTCTTT.

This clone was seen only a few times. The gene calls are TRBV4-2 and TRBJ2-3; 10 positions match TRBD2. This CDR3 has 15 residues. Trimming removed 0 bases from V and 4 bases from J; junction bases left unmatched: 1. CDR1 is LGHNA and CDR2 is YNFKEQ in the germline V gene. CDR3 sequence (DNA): TGTGCCAGCAGCCAAGAAGCGGGGGGGCCAGATACGCAGTATTTT. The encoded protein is CASSQEAGGPDTQYF.

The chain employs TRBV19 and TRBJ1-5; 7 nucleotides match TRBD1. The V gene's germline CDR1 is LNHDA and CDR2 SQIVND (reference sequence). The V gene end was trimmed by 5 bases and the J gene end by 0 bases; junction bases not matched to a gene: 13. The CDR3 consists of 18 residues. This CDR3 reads CASSHQGGQRYSNQPQHF. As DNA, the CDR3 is TGTGCCAGTAGTCACCAGGGGGGACAGCGGTATAGCAATCAGCCCCAGCATTTT.

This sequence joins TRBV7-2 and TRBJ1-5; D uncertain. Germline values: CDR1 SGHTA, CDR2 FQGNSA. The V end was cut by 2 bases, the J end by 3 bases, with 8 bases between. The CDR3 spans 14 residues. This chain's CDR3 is CASSLPGNNQPQHF. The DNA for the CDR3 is TGTGCCAGCAGCTTACCGGGTAACAATCAGCCCCAGCATTTT.

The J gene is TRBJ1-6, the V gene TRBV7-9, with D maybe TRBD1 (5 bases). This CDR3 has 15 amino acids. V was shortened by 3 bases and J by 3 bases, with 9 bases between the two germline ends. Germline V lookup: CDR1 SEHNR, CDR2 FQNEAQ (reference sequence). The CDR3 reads CASSFRDFYNSPLHF. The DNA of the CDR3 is TGTGCCAGCAGCTTCCGGGACTTCTATAATTCACCCCTCCACTTT.

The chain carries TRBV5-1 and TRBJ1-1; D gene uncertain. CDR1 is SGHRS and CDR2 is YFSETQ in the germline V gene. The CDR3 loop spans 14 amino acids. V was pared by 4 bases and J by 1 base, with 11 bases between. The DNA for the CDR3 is TGCGCCAGCAGCGAAGCGGTCAGGAACACTGAAGCTTTCTTT. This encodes CASSEAVRNTEAFF.

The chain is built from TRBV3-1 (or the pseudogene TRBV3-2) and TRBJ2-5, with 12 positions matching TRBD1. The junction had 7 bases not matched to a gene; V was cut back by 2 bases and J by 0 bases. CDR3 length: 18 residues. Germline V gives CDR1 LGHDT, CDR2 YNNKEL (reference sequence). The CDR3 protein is CASSQTGTGGLHQETQYF. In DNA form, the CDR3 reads TGTGCCAGCAGCCAAACCGGGACAGGGGGCCTCCACCAAGAGACCCAGTACTTC.

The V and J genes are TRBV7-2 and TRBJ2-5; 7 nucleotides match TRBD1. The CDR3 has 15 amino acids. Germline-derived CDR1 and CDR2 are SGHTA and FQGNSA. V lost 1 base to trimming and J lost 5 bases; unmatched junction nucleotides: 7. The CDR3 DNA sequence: TGTGCCAGCAGCTTAGTAGTTATAGGGGGCGAGACCCAGTACTTC. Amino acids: CASSLVVIGGETQYF. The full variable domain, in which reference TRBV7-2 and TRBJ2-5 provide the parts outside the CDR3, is GAGVSQSPSNKVTEKGKDVELRCDPISGHTALYWYRQSLGQGLEFLIYFQGNSAPDKSGLPSDRFSAERTGGSVSTLTIQRTQQEDSAVYLCASSLVVIGGETQYFGPGTRLLVL.

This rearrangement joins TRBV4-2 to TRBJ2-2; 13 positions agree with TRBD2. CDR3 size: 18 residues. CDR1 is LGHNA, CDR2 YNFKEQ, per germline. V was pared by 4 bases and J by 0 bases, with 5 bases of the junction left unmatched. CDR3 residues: CASSPGLAGSTNTGELFF. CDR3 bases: TGTGCCAGCAGCCCGGGACTAGCGGGGAGCACGAACACCGGGGAGCTGTTTTTT.

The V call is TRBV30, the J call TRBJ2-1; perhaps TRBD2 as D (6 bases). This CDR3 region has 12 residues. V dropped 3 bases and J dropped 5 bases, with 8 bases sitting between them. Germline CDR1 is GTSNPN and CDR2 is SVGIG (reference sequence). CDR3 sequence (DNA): TGTGCCTGGAGCGGGGGAAACAATGAGCAGTTCTTC. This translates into CAWSGGNNEQFF.

The DNA of the CDR3 is TGTGCCAGCAGTGCCCCGGGAATTTATAGCAATCAGCCCCAGCATTTT. Its translation: CASSAPGIYSNQPQHF. The chain recombines TRBV6-1 with TRBJ1-5; D remains unclear. There are 16 residues in the CDR3. CDR1 and CDR2 (germline): MNHNS, SASEGT. Trimming shortened V by 4 bases and J by 0 bases, and 13 bases separated the two germline ends.